This passage covers 23 T cell receptor beta chains from one sample sequenced in a study of shared clonotypes between healthy human individuals. CD45RO negativity and positive selection for CCR7 defined naive CD8 cells, a population that excluded terminally differentiated effector memory CD45RA+ cells. The method was immunoSEQ multiplex PCR; TCRdb's version includes in-frame clones alone and lacks a portion of them. The sample gives approximately 2,200,000 clones, 90% to 95% of which show up once; 1.5% to 2% is in the top ten. Material for sequencing was naive CD8+ T cells from PBMCs. The receptor source for this set is a man younger than 35 in good health. Some clones in this sample may be carry-over from other donors' samples.

J is TRBJ2-2 and V is TRBV5-4; D not resolved. The CDR3 is 16 residues long. Germline CDR1 SGHNT, CDR2 YYREEE (reference sequence). Trimming took 0 bases from V and 0 from J, leaving 9 bases between them. The CDR3 here is CASSLVYNTNTGELFF. The DNA for the CDR3 is TGTGCCAGCAGCTTGGTTTACAACACGAACACCGGGGAGCTGTTTTTT.

The gene calls are TRBV7-2 and TRBJ1-5; D remains ambiguous. The germline gives CDR1 SGHTA, CDR2 FQGNSA. The length of the CDR3 is 12 residues. V lost 5 bases and J lost 4, with 6 bases in between. The CDR3 sequence: CASSPHNQPQHF. The CDR3 DNA reads TGTGCCAGCAGCCCTCATAATCAGCCCCAGCATTTT.

This chain links TRBV14 with TRBJ2-7; D unresolved. The CDR3 runs to 12 residues. The germline CDR1 and CDR2 sequences are SGHDN and FVKESK. The ends were cut back, 3 bases at V and 2 bases at J, with 5 bases in the middle. CDR3: CASSHDTYEQYF. The CDR3 region has the DNA TGTGCCAGCAGCCACGATACCTACGAGCAGTACTTC. The entire variable domain, with the rest obtained from reference TRBV14 and TRBJ2-7, is as follows: EAGVTQFPSHSVIEKGQTVTLRCDPISGHDNLYWYRRVMGKEIKFLLHFVKESKQDESGMPNNRFLAERTGGTYSTLKVQPAELEDSGVYFCASSHDTYEQYFGPGTRLTVT.

This chain links TRBV6-5 with TRBJ2-1; D gene unclear. The CDR3 totals 13 residues. Germline loops: CDR1 MNHEY, CDR2 SVGAGI. The V end was cut by 6 bases, the J end by 4 bases, with 10 bases between. DNA of the CDR3: TGTGCCAGCAGGAGTCAGCCTTACAATGAGCAGTTCTTC. It translates to CASRSQPYNEQFF.

The chain is built from TRBV30 and TRBJ2-2; TRBD2 matches 16 bases. The V gene's germline CDR1 is GTSNPN and CDR2 SVGIG (reference sequence). Unmatched junction bases numbered 9, after V lost 4 bases and J lost 4 bases. The CDR3 is made up of 18 amino acids. Here the CDR3 DNA reads TGTGCCTGGACGGGACTAGCGGGAGGGAGGACGGGCACCGGGGAGCTGTTTTTT. Amino acids: CAWTGLAGGRTGTGELFF.

With respect to this clone: The same CDR3 is also encoded by other DNA sequences in this sample. V and J are TRBV6-5 and TRBJ2-3; D may be TRBD1 or TRBD2 (5 bases each). Germline lookup yields CDR1 MNHEY and CDR2 SVGAGI. The CDR3 runs 15 residues. V was cut by 0 bases and J by 0 bases, with 7 bases left in between. The CDR3: CASSYSGTSTDTQYF. DNA for the CDR3: TGTGCCAGCAGTTACTCTGGGACCAGCACAGATACGCAGTATTTT.

This chain joins TRBV9 and TRBJ2-3; D gene unclear. V lost 0 bases, J lost 0 bases, and 11 bases lay in between. This CDR3 region has 16 residues. Germline lookup yields CDR1 SGDLS and CDR2 YYNGEE. The CDR3 spells CASSVDGGSSTDTQYF. CDR3 coding DNA: TGTGCCAGCAGCGTAGACGGCGGCTCTAGCACAGATACGCAGTATTTT.

This clone occurred once. The same CDR3 is also encoded by other DNA sequences in this sample. The genes are TRBV7-2 and TRBJ2-7, with D maybe TRBD1 (6 bases). CDR3 size: 12 residues. Trimming removed 5 bases at V and 4 bases at J, with 9 bases between. Germline CDR1 reads SGHTA; CDR2 reads FQGNSA. The CDR3 loop is CASSAGAYEQYF. The CDR3 region has the DNA TGTGCCAGCAGCGCAGGGGCTTACGAGCAGTACTTC.

The chain recombines TRBV7-9 with TRBJ2-1; 7 bases are a match to TRBD1. CDR3 length equals 15 residues. Germline CDR1 SEHNR, CDR2 FQNEAQ (reference sequence). Losses at the gene ends were 5 bases for V and 4 bases for J; bases not matched to a gene: 8. CDR3 sequence (DNA): TGTGCCAGCAGCCCCGGGACAGTTGTATACAATGAGCAGTTCTTC. This translates into CASSPGTVVYNEQFF.

This clone was seen a handful of times. Distinct nucleotide sequences in the sample also encode this CDR3. The chain carries TRBV19 and TRBJ1-1, with D hard to call. With 0 bases removed from V and 1 base from J, the gap between germline ends came to 6 bases. This CDR3 contains 14 residues. CDR1 and CDR2 (germline): LNHDA, SQIVND (reference sequence). As DNA, the CDR3 is TGTGCCAGTAGTATAGATCTCGAGAACACTGAAGCTTTCTTT. Amino acids: CASSIDLENTEAFF. Drawing the rest from reference TRBV19 and TRBJ1-1, the complete variable domain is DGGITQSPKYLFRKEGQNVTLSCEQNLNHDAMYWYRQDPGQGLRLIYYSQIVNDFQKGDIAEGYSVSREKKESFPLTVTSAQKNPTAFYLCASSIDLENTEAFFGQGTRLTVV.

CDR3 region: CASSSAGGPNTEAFF. The CDR3 nucleotides read TGTGCCAGCAGTTCTGCCGGGGGACCGAACACTGAAGCTTTCTTT. The chain uses TRBV28 and TRBJ1-1; a weak D match, TRBD1 (5 bases). The CDR3 covers 15 residues. Trimming removed 4 bases from V and 1 base from J, with 13 bases in between. Germline CDR1 MDHEN, CDR2 SYDVKM.

This rearrangement joins TRBV29-1 to TRBJ1-1; TRBD1 is a possible D gene (5 bases). The CDR3 loop spans 13 amino acids. CDR1 is SQVTM and CDR2 is ANQGSEA in the germline V gene. V lost 5 bases to trimming and J lost 0 bases, with 10 bases between them. CDR3 nucleotide sequence: TGCAGCGTTTTGGGACGGATGAACACTGAAGCTTTCTTT. As protein: CSVLGRMNTEAFF. The complete variable domain, with remaining parts taken from reference TRBV29-1 and TRBJ1-1, reads SAVISQKPSRDICQRGTSLTIQCQVDSQVTMMFWYRQQPGQSLTLIATANQGSEATYESGFVIDKFPISRPNLTFSTLTVSNMSPEDSSIYLCSVLGRMNTEAFFGQGTRLTVV.

V gene TRBV2 combines with J gene TRBJ2-3; TRBD2 matches 8 bases. V trimming: 4 bases; J trimming: 3 bases; junction bases outside the gene matches: 9. Per germline, CDR1 SNHLY and CDR2 FYNNEI. This CDR3 has 16 residues. CDR3 bases: TGTGCCAGCAGTGTGTTTACGGGAGGGGGGACAGATACGCAGTATTTT. Protein sequence: CASSVFTGGGTDTQYF. The variable domain in full, completed from reference TRBV2 and TRBJ2-3, reads EPEVTQTPSHQVTQMGQEVILRCVPISNHLYFYWYRQILGQKVEFLVSFYNNEISEKSEIFDDQFSVERPDGSNFTLKIRSTKLEDSAMYFCASSVFTGGGTDTQYFGPGTRLTVL.

The chain joins TRBV27 to TRBJ2-7; 7 nucleotides line up with TRBD1. Trimming at V came to 3 bases and at J to 1 base, leaving 6 bases not matched to a gene. The CDR3 consists of 15 residues. Per germline, CDR1 MNHEY and CDR2 SMNVEV (reference sequence). The DNA of the CDR3 is TGTGCCAGCAGTTTCCGGACAGGACCATCCTACGAGCAGTACTTC. This translates into CASSFRTGPSYEQYF.

The chain employs TRBV7-8 and TRBJ2-7; 7 bases fit TRBD1. The CDR3 has 14 residues. The V gene's germline CDR1 is SGHVS and CDR2 FQNEAQ. V shed 6 bases and J 0 bases; nucleotides not matched to a gene: 5. This chain's CDR3 is CASRSQGSSYEQYF. The DNA for the CDR3 is TGTGCCAGCAGATCACAGGGGAGCTCCTACGAGCAGTACTTC.

The chain recombines TRBV10-1 with TRBJ2-1; D is possibly TRBD2 (5 bases). The germline V gene has CDR1 WNHNN and CDR2 SYGVQD (reference sequence). The CDR3 is 14 amino acids. V lost 2 bases, J lost 4 bases, and 9 bases lay in between. CDR3 amino acids: CASSETSEYNEQFF. The CDR3 DNA reads as TGCGCCAGCAGTGAGACTAGTGAGTACAATGAGCAGTTCTTC.

This clone was observed a single time. The chain employs TRBV4-1 and TRBJ2-7, with D uncertain. The CDR3 is 13 amino acids. CDR1 MGHRA and CDR2 YSYEKL come from the germline V gene. V lost 4 bases and J 3 bases, leaving 10 bases between the germline ends. CDR3 coding DNA: TGCGCCAGCAGCCCTGTCATGCGCTACGAGCAGTACTTC. As protein: CASSPVMRYEQYF.

The chain recombines TRBV4-2 with TRBJ2-3, with a possible D match to TRBD2 (6 bases). Trimming cost V 2 bases and J 4 bases, with 22 bases left between them. The germline gives CDR1 LGHNA, CDR2 YNFKEQ. This CDR3 has 18 amino acids. CDR3 DNA: TGTGCCAGCAGCCAATTACCTCGGGACTCGGAGGGCCCAGATACGCAGTATTTT. It specifies CASSQLPRDSEGPDTQYF.

This clone was recorded once. The V gene is TRBV9, the J gene TRBJ2-1, with D perhaps being TRBD1 or TRBD2 (5 bases each). The CDR3 runs 10 residues. Deletions cut 7 bases from V and 10 bases from J, with 9 bases between. The germline CDR1 and CDR2 sequences are SGDLS and YYNGEE. CDR3 region: CASAGTEQFF. The CDR3 DNA reads TGTGCCAGCGCCGGGACGGAGCAGTTCTTC.

The chain has TRBV25-1 and TRBJ2-2; D possibly corresponds to TRBD1 (5 bases). The V and J ends lost 9 bases and 3 bases respectively, with 14 bases between them. Looked up from germline, CDR1 is MGHDK and CDR2 is SYGVNS. The CDR3 has 14 amino acids. Written as DNA, the CDR3 is TGTGCCAGTTCAGGGCAGACCTACACCGGGGAGCTGTTTTTT. Encoded protein: CASSGQTYTGELFF. The full variable domain, rest sourced from reference TRBV25-1 and TRBJ2-2, is EADIYQTPRYLVIGTGKKITLECSQTMGHDKMYWYQQDPGMELHLIHYSYGVNSTEKGDLSSESTVSRIRTEHFPLTLESARPSHTSQYLCASSGQTYTGELFFGEGSRLTVL.

The rearrangement uses TRBV28 and TRBJ2-5; TRBD2 agrees at 8 bases. Germline values: CDR1 MDHEN, CDR2 SYDVKM. CDR3 length: 15 residues. V dropped 9 bases and J dropped 5; count of bases not matched to a gene: 14. CDR3 DNA sequence: TGTGCCAGTACTAGGGTCAGCGGGAGAGATGAGACCCAGTACTTC. Translating it yields CASTRVSGRDETQYF.

The genes are TRBV2 and TRBJ2-3; TRBD2 is a possible D gene (6 bases). The CDR3 is made up of 12 amino acids. Germline CDR1 reads SNHLY; CDR2 reads FYNNEI. Between the trimmed V and J ends, which lost 7 bases and 3 bases, there was a span of 8 bases. CDR3 amino acids: CASTAGTDTQYF. The CDR3 DNA is TGTGCCAGCACGGCGGGAACAGATACGCAGTATTTT.

This rearrangement joins TRBV2 to TRBJ2-7; the match to TRBD1 covers 7 bases. This CDR3 is built from 12 residues. After removal of 6 bases from V and 7 bases from J, the junction contained 6 bases not matched to a gene. From germline, CDR1 is SNHLY and CDR2 FYNNEI. Here the CDR3 DNA reads TGTGCCAGCAGAAGGGGACAGTCAGAGCAGTACTTC. It is translated as CASRRGQSEQYF. The complete variable domain, with remaining parts taken from reference TRBV2 and TRBJ2-7, reads EPEVTQTPSHQVTQMGQEVILRCVPISNHLYFYWYRQILGQKVEFLVSFYNNEISEKSEIFDDQFSVERPDGSNFTLKIRSTKLEDSAMYFCASRRGQSEQYFGPGTRLTVT.